The 10 T cell receptor beta chains below were found in one sample sequenced in a study of molecular identifiers for immune sequencing clone quantification. One entry per CDR3 protein, called by TCRdb with MiXCR from the PCR reads. The profile shows about half a million distinct CDR3 sequences, about 21% of them singletons. Sample: naive CD8+ T cells from blood, with Jurkat cell RNA spiked in. The subset denotes: FACS-sorted CD8+CD4-CCR7+CD45RA+ naive T cells. These TCRs come from a human donor in good health. Some libraries in this study had Jurkat cell RNA spiked in.

This clonotype has more than one count but fewer than ten. The gene calls are TRBV27 and TRBJ2-7; D is uncertain. The germline V gene encodes CDR1 MNHEY and CDR2 SMNVEV (reference sequence). The CDR3 runs to 14 residues. V was cut by 5 bases and J by 7 bases, with 18 bases left in between. The CDR3: CASSKGTNLREQYF. The CDR3 bases are TGTGCCAGCAGTAAGGGAACAAACCTTAGGGAGCAGTACTTC.

Only a few counts were recorded for this clonotype. The gene calls are TRBV29-1 and TRBJ1-2; TRBD1 is a possible D gene (5 bases). The V gene's germline CDR1 is SQVTM and CDR2 ANQGSEA. CDR3 size: 14 residues. Trimming took 4 bases from V and 4 from J, leaving 16 bases between them. The CDR3 DNA is TGCAGCGTTGTAGGCGACAGAGAGTCCTATGGCTACACCTTC. This translates into CSVVGDRESYGYTF. The whole variable domain, filled in from reference TRBV29-1 and TRBJ1-2, reads SAVISQKPSRDICQRGTSLTIQCQVDSQVTMMFWYRQQPGQSLTLIATANQGSEATYESGFVIDKFPISRPNLTFSTLTVSNMSPEDSSIYLCSVVGDRESYGYTFGSGTRLTVV.

This clonotype was counted between two and nine times. This chain uses TRBV29-1 with TRBJ1-3; D possibly corresponds to TRBD1 (5 bases). CDR1 and CDR2 (germline): SQVTM, ANQGSEA. This CDR3 comprises 15 residues. V gave up 3 bases and J gave up 1 base, with 13 bases separating them. DNA of the CDR3: TGCAGCGTTGATTCGGGGGTTCATTCTGGAAACACCATATATTTT. Translated: CSVDSGVHSGNTIYF.

This chain's CDR3 is CASTHYYEQYF. The CDR3 coding sequence is TGTGCCAGCACCCACTACTACGAGCAGTACTTC. The chain employs TRBV6-2 or TRBV6-3 and TRBJ2-7; D call uncertain. Germline CDR1 and CDR2: MNHEY and SVGEGT. Trimming took 7 bases from V and 3 from J, leaving 7 bases between them. This CDR3 has 11 residues.

V usage is TRBV7-7 and J usage is TRBJ2-3, with TRBD2 matching 10 bases. The CDR3 consists of 15 residues. Germline V gene sequence: CDR1 SSHAT, CDR2 FNYEAQ (reference sequence). V shed 6 bases, J shed 4 bases, and the junction held 7 bases outside the gene matches. In nucleotides, the CDR3 is TGTGCCAGCAGTCCAGCGGGGGGGGAGGCAGATACGCAGTATTTT. This gives the protein CASSPAGGEADTQYF.

The J gene is TRBJ2-3, the V gene TRBV19, with D possibly matching TRBD1 (6 bases). Trimming removed 6 bases at V and 4 bases at J, with 17 bases between. The germline V gene encodes CDR1 LNHDA and CDR2 SQIVND (reference sequence). The CDR3 consists of 15 residues. CDR3 DNA sequence: TGTGCCAGTAGCCTGGGGAACTCAGGGGCAGATACGCAGTATTTT. The encoded protein is CASSLGNSGADTQYF. Variable domain in full (rest from reference TRBV19 and TRBJ2-3): DGGITQSPKYLFRKEGQNVTLSCEQNLNHDAMYWYRQDPGQGLRLIYYSQIVNDFQKGDIAEGYSVSREKKESFPLTVTSAQKNPTAFYLCASSLGNSGADTQYFGPGTRLTVL.

In regard to this clonotype: A clone one base away is much larger, so this may be a read error. The rearrangement uses TRBV2 and TRBJ1-2, with a weak D call TRBD1 (5 bases). The CDR3 sequence is 13 residues long. Germline CDR1 SNHLY, CDR2 FYNNEI. CDR3 DNA sequence: TGTGCCAGCACTGGACATCCTAACTATGGCTACAACTTC. Amino acids: CASTGHPNYGYNF.

The rearrangement joins TRBV15 to TRBJ2-5; 9 bases agree with TRBD1. With V trimmed by 5 bases and J by 3 bases, 10 bases remained unmatched. The CDR3 runs to 16 residues. Germline values: CDR1 LNHNV, CDR2 YYDKDF (reference sequence). The CDR3 DNA follows: TGTGCCACCAGCCGGAACAGGGACAGGGTGAAAGAGACCCAGTACTTC. This sequence encodes CATSRNRDRVKETQYF.

To note about this clonotype: This could be a read error, since a much larger clone is one nucleotide away. CDR3 in amino acids: CASSLEIGRVTKAFF. The CDR3, as DNA: TGTGCCAGCAGCTTAGAGATAGGGAGGGTAACGAAAGCTTTCTTT. This chain uses TRBV7-9 with TRBJ1-1; no firm D call. V lost 1 base and J lost 9, with 18 bases in between. Germline CDR1 and CDR2: SEHNR and FQNEAQ (reference sequence). This CDR3 has 15 amino acids.

V and J are TRBV2 and TRBJ2-2, with TRBD2 identical over 13 bases. Germline trimming cut 6 bases from V and 5 bases from J; bases unmatched to any gene: 6. The CDR3 has 16 amino acids. Per germline, CDR1 SNHLY and CDR2 FYNNEI. CDR3: CASSLGLAGRTGELFF. The CDR3 nucleotides read TGTGCCAGCAGCCTGGGACTAGCGGGACGGACCGGGGAGCTGTTTTTT.